The 17 T cell receptor beta chains reported below all come from one sample, sequenced in a study of blood T cell repertoires in COVID-19. Some clones are missing from TCRdb's copy, which holds only in-frame ones; the method was immunoSEQ multiplex PCR. The sample holds about 55,000 clones, approximately 89% seen once. Sequencing was done on a sample of peripheral blood. The receptors shown here come from a human donor in a cohort sampled during active COVID-19.

The CDR3 coding sequence is TGTGCCAGCAGTCGACGGATGGACAGGGTCTGGAGCCTCTCCTACGAGCAGTACTTC. Protein: CASSRRMDRVWSLSYEQYF. This chain connects TRBV6-6 to TRBJ2-7, with 8 bases that match TRBD1. In germline, CDR1 is MNHNY, CDR2 SVGAGI (reference sequence). The CDR3 has 19 residues. V trimming: 5 bases; J trimming: 0 bases; junction bases outside the gene matches: 18.

The CDR3 DNA follows: TGTGCCAGCAGGCCGGGAGAGGGGCTGGGTGAAAAACTGTTTTTT. Protein: CASRPGEGLGEKLFF. This chain connects TRBV6-5 to TRBJ1-4, with D possibly matching TRBD1 (5 bases). The CDR3 has 15 amino acids. The germline V gene encodes CDR1 MNHEY and CDR2 SVGAGI. The V end lost 6 bases, the J end lost 7 bases, and 18 bases lay between the germline ends.

Comments on this clone: The junction departs from the called germline gene at one end, perhaps through a read error. This chain connects TRBV9 to TRBJ1-6, with 8 bases matching TRBD1. The CDR3 contains 14 residues. Germline values: CDR1 SGDLS, CDR2 YYNGEE. The CDR3 DNA reads TGTGCCAGCAGCGGACAGGGGCCTAATACACCCCTCCACTTT. It is translated as CASSGQGPNTPLHF.

The rearrangement joins TRBV19 to TRBJ2-7; TRBD2 agrees at 12 bases. Germline lookup yields CDR1 LNHDA and CDR2 SQIVND (reference sequence). The V and J ends lost 11 bases and 3 bases, in that order; junction bases with no gene match: 5. The CDR3 is 13 residues long. The CDR3 DNA sequence: TGTGCCTGCTGGACTAGCGGGATCTACGAGCAGTACTTC. Its protein is CACWTSGIYEQYF.

V gene TRBV5-4 combines with J gene TRBJ1-6, with 7 bases that match TRBD1. Looked up from germline, CDR1 is SGHNT and CDR2 is YYREEE (reference sequence). The CDR3 length is 15 residues. Unmatched junction bases numbered 10, after V lost 5 bases and J lost 8 bases. CDR3 sequence reads: CASRLDRAPHSPLHF. As DNA, the CDR3 is TGTGCCAGCAGACTCGACAGGGCGCCACATTCACCCCTCCACTTT.

This rearrangement joins TRBV6-5 to TRBJ1-5, with no clear D. The CDR3 consists of 14 residues. V shed 6 bases and J shed 7 bases, with 16 bases lying between them. Germline CDR1 and CDR2: MNHEY and SVGAGI. CDR3 DNA sequence: TGTGCCAGCAGCCAGACGGTCCCAGGACAGCCCCAGCATTTT. Translation gives CASSQTVPGQPQHF.

The chain uses TRBV7-8 and TRBJ2-1; weak D call: TRBD2 (6 bases). CDR3 size: 14 residues. Trimming removed 4 bases from V and 12 bases from J, with 19 bases in between. CDR1 SGHVS and CDR2 FQNEAQ come from the germline V gene. CDR3 sequence reads: CASSSTRVGVRQFF. CDR3 nucleotide sequence: TGTGCCAGCAGCTCGACTAGGGTAGGGGTCCGGCAGTTCTTC.

V usage is TRBV19 and J usage is TRBJ1-5; D is unresolved. CDR1 LNHDA and CDR2 SQIVND come from the germline V gene (reference sequence). Trimming removed 1 base at V and 3 bases at J, with 10 bases between. The CDR3 covers 15 residues. The CDR3 coding sequence is TGTGCCAGTAGTATAGGGACTCGGTACAATCAGCCCCAGCATTTT. Translation: CASSIGTRYNQPQHF.

The CDR3 sequence is CASSLVAEKSTDTQYF. Written as DNA, the CDR3 is TGCGCCAGCAGCTTGGTGGCAGAAAAAAGCACAGATACGCAGTATTTT. The rearrangement links TRBV5-1 to TRBJ2-3; D remains unclear. Trimming took 0 bases from V and 0 from J, leaving 11 bases between them. Looked up from germline, CDR1 is SGHRS and CDR2 is YFSETQ. This CDR3 is built from 16 residues.

This rearrangement joins TRBV6-5 to TRBJ1-6; possibly TRBD1 for D (5 bases). V shed 8 bases and J shed 10 bases, with 18 bases lying between them. This CDR3 is built from 14 residues. From germline, CDR1 is MNHEY and CDR2 SVGAGI. CDR3 in DNA: TGTGCCAGCGGAGAGAGGTGGGGCGGCTCACCCCTCCACTTT. Translating gives CASGERWGGSPLHF.

The chain recombines TRBV29-1 with TRBJ2-3; no definite D call. Germline CDR1 reads SQVTM; CDR2 reads ANQGSEA. CDR3 length equals 13 residues. Trimming removed 2 bases from V and 0 bases from J, with 6 bases in between. The CDR3 bases are TGCAGCGTTGAATGGCAGAGCACAGATACGCAGTATTTT. Translated: CSVEWQSTDTQYF.

J is TRBJ2-3 and V is TRBV7-2; tentative D call: TRBD2 (5 bases). The CDR3 contains 13 residues. Per the germline V gene, CDR1 is SGHTA and CDR2 is FQGNSA. V lost 1 base to trimming and J lost 6 bases, with 8 bases between them. CDR3 bases: TGTGCCAGCAGCTTAGGGACGGGGGATACGCAGTATTTT. This gives the protein CASSLGTGDTQYF.

The rearrangement links TRBV27 to TRBJ2-2; D possibly corresponds to TRBD1 (5 bases). The CDR3 has 16 residues. Germline-derived CDR1 and CDR2 are MNHEY and SMNVEV (reference sequence). V was shortened by 0 bases and J by 4 bases, with 12 bases between the two germline ends. CDR3 sequence (DNA): TGTGCCAGCAGTTTATCAGGGGTCGGTTTCACCGGGGAGCTGTTTTTT. Residues: CASSLSGVGFTGELFF.

V is TRBV4-1 and J is TRBJ1-6; the D gene is possibly TRBD1 (6 bases). The CDR3 covers 15 residues. Germline V lookup: CDR1 MGHRA, CDR2 YSYEKL. V was shortened by 4 bases and J by 3 bases, with 10 bases between the two germline ends. The CDR3 reads CASSLQGDYNSPLHF. Written as DNA, the CDR3 is TGCGCCAGCAGCCTACAGGGCGACTATAATTCACCCCTCCACTTT.

This rearrangement joins TRBV14 to TRBJ1-1, with no clear D. Germline loops: CDR1 SGHDN, CDR2 FVKESK. The CDR3 spans 13 residues. Trimming stripped 0 bases from V and 1 base from J, with 3 bases between. CDR3 sequence: CASSQDRNTEAFF. DNA of the CDR3: TGTGCCAGCAGCCAAGATAGGAACACTGAAGCTTTCTTT.

The J gene is TRBJ2-7, the V gene TRBV30, with 9 bases aligning to TRBD1. The CDR3 extends over 15 amino acids. Germline assignment: CDR1 GTSNPN and CDR2 SVGIG (reference sequence). With 0 bases clipped from V and 1 base from J, the junction kept 4 bases outside the gene matches. The CDR3 is CAWSVGTGTSYEQYF. The CDR3 bases are TGTGCCTGGAGTGTAGGGACAGGGACTTCCTACGAGCAGTACTTC.

The chain uses TRBV10-3 and TRBJ1-1; a weak D match, TRBD1 (6 bases). There are 15 residues in the CDR3. V lost 3 bases to trimming and J lost 1 base, with 12 bases between them. CDR1 and CDR2 from the germline V gene are ENHRY and SYGVKD. The DNA for the CDR3 is TGTGCCATCAGTGAAAAGGGGGTGACGAACACTGAAGCTTTCTTT. Translated, it gives CAISEKGVTNTEAFF.